This TCR beta chain derives from a study of blood T cell repertoires in COVID-19. Whole-study context: Italy, Spain and the United States were the sources of the convalescent and acute COVID-19 samples. The analysed material was cDNA or gDNA that came from T cells, B-cell-depleted T cells, or PBMCs.

Germline CDR1 MNHEY, CDR2 SMNVEV (reference sequence). The V gene lost 6 bases and the J gene lost 0 bases, with 15 bases spanning the gap. The CDR3 totals 16 residues. Original processing methods: Amplification of reference gene primers was used by the study to estimate nucleated cell counts. Libraries were prepared by immunoSEQ multiplex PCR; TCRdb keeps only in-frame clonotypes and omits some of them. V and J calls plus clone size are reproduced from that table; the DNA served to infer D and trimming. This repertoire shows approximately 140,000 clones, around 86% found once; its top ten account for 5.5% to 7.5%.

This rearrangement joins TRBV27 to TRBJ2-1; D unclear. What was sequenced was peripheral blood. The TCR originated in an older man with acute or convalescent COVID-19. The CDR3 DNA reads TGTGCCAGCAGGCCCGGCCCGGCGGACTCCTACAATGAGCAGTTCTTC. Translation gives CASRPGPADSYNEQFF.